This TCR beta chain is drawn from a study of cytomegalovirus exposure and HLA in healthy donors. The CDR3 has 15 residues. After removal of 4 bases from V and 7 bases from J, the junction contained 10 bases not matched to a gene. Germline CDR1 MNHEY, CDR2 SMNVEV (reference sequence). The study, taken as a whole, reports: Earlier findings revealed that most TCR beta V segments proved productive either about 87% or about 30% of the time.

Points on this clone: Antigen unknown.

It was with 60 Vbeta and 13 Jbeta primers that the PCR ran. Some clones are missing from TCRdb's copy, which holds only in-frame ones; the method was immunoSEQ multiplex PCR. The sample lists about 210,000 clones; 82% were seen once. The clonotype was recovered from a man aged 35-49 years in good health and CMV-seropositive. V usage is TRBV27 and J usage is TRBJ2-7, with 10 positions matching TRBD2. The specimen sequenced was PBMCs. The DNA of the CDR3 is TGTGCCAGCAGTTCCCTTGGAGCGGGAGGGGCTGAGCAGTACTTC. It specifies CASSSLGAGGAEQYF.